This TCR beta chain is from a study of T cell responses to AZD1222 COVID-19 vaccine. Germline lookup yields CDR1 WNHNN and CDR2 SYGVQD (reference sequence). The CDR3 is 14 residues long. With V trimmed by 5 bases and J by 4 bases, 3 bases remained unmatched. Here immunoSEQ multiplex PCR was the method, and the copy in TCRdb shows in-frame clones only, minus some. The table lists around 50,000 clones, about 88% of them singletons, with about 5% in the top ten. This sample comprised peripheral blood, obtained 28 days after the second AZD1222 dose. This TCR came from an adult who received the AZD1222 COVID-19 vaccine. This chain links TRBV10-1 with TRBJ2-1; 9 bases match TRBD2. CDR3 loop: CASSSSGDYNEQFF. CDR3 coding DNA: TGCGCCAGCAGTTCTAGCGGGGATTACAATGAGCAGTTCTTC.